This T cell receptor (beta chain) emerged from a study of graft-versus-host responses after intestinal transplantation. Study as a whole: Induction using anti-thymocyte globulin, followed by tacrolimus and steroids for approximately 3 years, was given to all recipients.

On this clone itself: Its matching antigen is unknown. No conserved phenylalanine or tryptophan ends this CDR3, so it is likely a read error.

TCRdb's copy holds only in-frame clones and misses some; the assay was immunoSEQ multiplex PCR. The sample yields 84,000 or so clones, around 84% seen once. The V gene lost 6 bases and the J gene lost 9 bases, with 18 bases spanning the gap. Germline loops: CDR1 MNHNS, CDR2 SASEGT. CDR3 length: 13 amino acids. The sample consisted of unstimulated CD4+ T cells sorted from spleen or lymph node cells, taken before intestinal transplant. The sequence was obtained from a human donor who received an intestinal transplant. The V and J genes are TRBV6-1 and TRBJ2-7, with TRBD1 as a possible D gene (6 bases). The chain's CDR3 is CASSRTGGLGQYL. CDR3 coding DNA: TGTGCCAGCAGCCGAACTGGGGGCCTGGGGCAGTACCTC.